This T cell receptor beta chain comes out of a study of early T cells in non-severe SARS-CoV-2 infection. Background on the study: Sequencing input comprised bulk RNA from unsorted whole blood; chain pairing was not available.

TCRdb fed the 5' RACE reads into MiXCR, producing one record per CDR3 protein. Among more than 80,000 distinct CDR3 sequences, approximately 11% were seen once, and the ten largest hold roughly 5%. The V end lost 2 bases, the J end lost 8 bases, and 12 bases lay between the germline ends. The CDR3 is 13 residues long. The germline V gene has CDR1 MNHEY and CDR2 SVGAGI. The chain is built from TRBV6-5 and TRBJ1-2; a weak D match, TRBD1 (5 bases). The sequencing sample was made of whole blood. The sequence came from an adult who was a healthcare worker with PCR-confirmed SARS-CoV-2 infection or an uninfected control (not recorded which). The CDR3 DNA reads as TGTGCCAGCAGTTACGAGGGACTACGCGGCTACACCTTC. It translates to CASSYEGLRGYTF.